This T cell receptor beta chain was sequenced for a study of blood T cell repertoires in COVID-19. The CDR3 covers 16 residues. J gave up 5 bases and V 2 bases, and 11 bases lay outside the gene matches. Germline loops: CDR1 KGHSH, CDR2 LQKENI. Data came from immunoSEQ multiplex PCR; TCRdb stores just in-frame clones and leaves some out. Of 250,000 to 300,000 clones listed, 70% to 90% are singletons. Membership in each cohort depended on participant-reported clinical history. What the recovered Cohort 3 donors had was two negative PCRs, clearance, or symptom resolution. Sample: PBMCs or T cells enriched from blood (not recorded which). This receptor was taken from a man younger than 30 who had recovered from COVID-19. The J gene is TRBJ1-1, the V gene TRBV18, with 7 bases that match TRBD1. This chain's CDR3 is CASSPTPWDSQTEAFF. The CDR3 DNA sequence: TGTGCCAGCTCACCAACCCCTTGGGACAGCCAAACTGAAGCTTTCTTT.